This TCR beta chain was sequenced in a study of human T cells and chemical hapten exposure (dated by TCRdb to the early 2020s). About the study as a whole: For sensitization, 2% DPC in acetone was applied to a roughly 2 cm by roughly 2 cm area of upper inner arm skin. Libraries were combined into a pool for sequencing, and differences in TCR yield between samples came mainly from small differences in library volumes within the pool. Peripheral blood TCR repertoire changes were tracked in vivo in alopecia patients during primary and secondary sensitization to the hapten diphenylcyclopropenone (DPC). The patient cohort, mostly female, included alopecia areata with under or over 50% scalp involvement, alopecia totalis and alopecia universalis. Under 30 alopecia patients gave blood for TCR sequencing at one to four time points (pre-sensitization, 2, 6 and 24 weeks). Patch testing on the upper back used Finn chambers containing 0.01% DPC, with scoring done after 6 days according to International Contact Dermatitis Research Group standards. Blood samples were taken from patients before sensitization (week 0) and then at 2, 6 and about 24 weeks after DPC sensitization. Throughout the study period of about 25 weeks, patients also received therapeutic DPC doses to the scalp every week.

CDR1 MNHEY and CDR2 SVGAGI were looked up in the germline V gene. The V and J ends are trimmed by 7 bases and 6 bases, leaving 15 bases between them. The CDR3 runs 14 amino acids, cysteine and phenylalanine included. Only the CDR3 DNA is retained, 42 bases long and in frame from the first base. The intended sense of this specimen's time point label: patch test 1, 2 weeks after DPC sensitization. This specimen's treatment or condition label, interpreted: therapeutic diphenylcyclopropenone sensitization with weekly scalp DPC. Blood at each patch-test visit was drawn before the patch test was applied. Eligible patients were aged 18 to 70, diagnosed with alopecia, deemed suitable for DPC therapy, and excluded if pregnant. Unfractionated whole blood was collected in Tempus Blood RNA tubes, and total RNA was extracted from that blood. The library was built by means of RACE. Sequenced using a NextSeq 500. Library preparation attached unique molecular identifiers to individual cDNA molecules for quantitative, reproducible TCR counting. Each blood RNA sample was used to sequence both TCR alpha and TCR beta chains. The study's own analysis went as follows. A median of roughly 99,000 TCRs per sample was observed, with a range of about 23,224 to 690,600. The Decombinator software suite was used to annotate the V, J and CDR3 of the TCR reads. For PS versus PT1 abundance plots, all samples were subsampled to the same number of TCRs (28,000). Expanded TCRs were defined as absent before sensitization and observed at least eight times at the 2-week time point. Through fastp at Q25 and MiXCR, TCRdb rebuilt clones from the public reads, retaining in-frame beta chains. Under each unique CDR3 protein, matching rows form one entry showing the most common genes and DNA. The V and J calls shown here were made by TCRdb, not taken from the authors' results. Here the sample has about 340,000 distinct CDR3 sequences; 6% to 8.5% occur a single time. Approximately 8% of the sample goes to the ten largest clones.

For this clonotype: Its antigen has not been determined. Base qualities are not recorded, but no much larger clone differs from it by a single base.

On the study overall, not on this receptor specifically: After repeated subsampling, changes were observed in the strength of the expansion versus patch-test correlation and in the threshold at which the correlation became significant. DPC sensitization did not change how many TCRs were above 1 in 1000 frequency, and no evidence was found of alterations in global repertoire structure. Significantly more large CDR3 similarity clusters were formed by expanded TCRs than by pre-sensitization or healthy control sets, consistent with antigen-driven responses. The number of PT1 expanded TCRs positively correlated with patch test score, significant at thresholds 8, 16 and 32 but not 4. Because all patients had alopecia, a presumed autoimmune disease, the immune response of the patients might differ from that of healthy individuals.

The specimen was whole blood, collected in connection with sensitization to the hapten diphenylcyclopropenone (DPC). The chain couples TRBV6-5 to TRBJ2-2; the D gene is perhaps TRBD1, on 5 matching bases. The source of this sequence is a woman younger than 35 with alopecia areata. Some clones in this sample may be carry-over from other donors' samples. The DNA is TGTGCCAGCATAGGGCTGATAGGGGCCGGGGAGCTGTTTTTT. It translates as CASIGLIGAGELFF.